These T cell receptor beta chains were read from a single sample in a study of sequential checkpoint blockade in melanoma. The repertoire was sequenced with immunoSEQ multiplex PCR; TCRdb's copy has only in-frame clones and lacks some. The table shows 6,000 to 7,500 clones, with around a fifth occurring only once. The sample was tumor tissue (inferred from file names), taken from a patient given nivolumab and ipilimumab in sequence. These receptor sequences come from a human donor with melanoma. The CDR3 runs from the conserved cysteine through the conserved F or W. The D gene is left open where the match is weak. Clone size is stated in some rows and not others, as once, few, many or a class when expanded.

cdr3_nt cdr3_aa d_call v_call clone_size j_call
TGTGCCAGCAGCCGACCGGGACAGGGGAGTACACCCCTCCACTTT CASSRPGQGSTPLHF TRBD1 TRBV7-6 many TRBJ1-6
TGTGCCAGCAGTCGAGACAGGGGAACTGAAGCTTTCTTT CASSRDRGTEAFF TRBD1 TRBV6-8 many TRBJ1-1
TGTGCCAGCACAATTGTCCGGGGGAACACTGAAGCTTTCTTT CASTIVRGNTEAFF NA TRBV6-8 few TRBJ1-1
TGTGCCAGCAGCCAGCTAGCGGGAGGTGGAGAGACCCAGTACTTC CASSQLAGGGETQYF TRBD2 TRBV14 few TRBJ2-5
TGTGCCAGCAGCTTTCTGGGGGCGCGGACTGAAGCTTTCTTT CASSFLGARTEAFF NA TRBV28 many TRBJ1-1
TGCGCCAGTACCTTACAGGGAAATCGTTCACCCCTCCACTTT CASTLQGNRSPLHF NA TRBV5-1 once TRBJ1-6
TGCGCCAGCAGCTTGGGGCGTAGCGGGCCTCGAGATACCGGGGAGCTGTTTTTT CASSLGRSGPRDTGELFF TRBD2 TRBV5-1 few TRBJ2-2
TGTGCCAGCACCCGACAGGGTTATGGCTACACCTTC CASTRQGYGYTF TRBD1 TRBV6-8 medium-sized TRBJ1-2
TGCGCCAGCAGCTTGGCCGGGACGGCCGAAGAGACCCAGTACTTC CASSLAGTAEETQYF NA TRBV5-1 NA TRBJ2-5
TGTGCCAGCAGCTACTCAATCAGCGACCAAGAGACCCAGTACTTC CASSYSISDQETQYF NA TRBV6-8 NA TRBJ2-5
TGTGCCAGCTCACCGACGGGACTAGCAAGCAATGAGCAGTTCTTC CASSPTGLASNEQFF TRBD2 TRBV18 NA TRBJ2-1
TGCGCCAGCAGCACCGGACAGGGATACAATGAGCAGTTCTTC CASSTGQGYNEQFF TRBD1 TRBV23-1 few TRBJ2-1
TGTGCCAGCAGCCCGGAGATCGGGGGCTCTGGAAACACCATATATTTT CASSPEIGGSGNTIYF NA TRBV12-1 NA TRBJ1-3
TGTGCCAGTAGTGTAGCGTTTTGGGGCACAGATACGCAGTATTTT CASSVAFWGTDTQYF NA TRBV19 NA TRBJ2-3
TGTGCCAGCAGCGCTATTTCCTATAGGCTAGCAGGGGAGCAGTTCTTC CASSAISYRLAGEQFF NA TRBV11-3 NA TRBJ2-1
TGCAGCGTTGTAGGGGGTCTCACAGATACGCAGTATTTT CSVVGGLTDTQYF NA TRBV29-1 NA TRBJ2-3
TGTGCCAGCAGCCCCGGGTTCCTGTCAGGTACGCAGTATTTT CASSPGFLSGTQYF NA TRBV7-5 few TRBJ2-3
TGTGCCAGCAGCGCGGCAGGGGTTAAGAACACCATATATTTT CASSAAGVKNTIYF NA TRBV9 few TRBJ1-3
TGCGCCAGCAGCTTGACAGGGGGGGGGTCACCCCTCCACTTT CASSLTGGGSPLHF TRBD1 TRBV5-1 NA TRBJ1-6
TGTGCCAGCAGCTTAATATGGGGAGAGAACTATGGCTACACCTTC CASSLIWGENYGYTF NA TRBV11-3 many TRBJ1-2
TGTGCCAGCAGCTCCGGGACGAACGGGGAGCTGTTTTTT CASSSGTNGELFF NA TRBV7-1 many TRBJ2-2
TGTGCCAGCAGTTACAAGGGATGGGGCACTGAAGCTTTCTTT CASSYKGWGTEAFF NA TRBV6-8 NA TRBJ1-1
TGTGCCAGTAGTATTCGAAGCTCGGCCAACGTCCTGACTTTC CASSIRSSANVLTF NA TRBV19 NA TRBJ2-6
TGTGCCTGGAGTGGCCGTCGGGAGAACCGATACACTGAAGCTTTCTTT CAWSGRRENRYTEAFF NA TRBV30 medium-sized TRBJ1-1
TGTGCCAGCTCACCATCAGAGCGGGAGTCCTCGGCACAAGAGACCCAGTACTTC CASSPSERESSAQETQYF TRBD2 TRBV18 NA TRBJ2-5
TGTGCCAGCAGCGTAGAAGCGGGAGTGAACAATGAGCAGTTCTTC CASSVEAGVNNEQFF TRBD2 TRBV9 NA TRBJ2-1
TGTGCCAGCAGCCCCGTCCTTGGATATGGCTACACCTTC CASSPVLGYGYTF NA TRBV7-2 few TRBJ1-2
TGTGCCAGCAGTGTGGAGGGTAACACCGGGGAGCTGTTTTTT CASSVEGNTGELFF NA TRBV6-8 medium-sized TRBJ2-2
TGTGCCAGTAGTGGGGGGACAGGTGGAAACATTCAGTACTTC CASSGGTGGNIQYF TRBD1 TRBV19 NA TRBJ2-4
TGTGCTCCAGGAGCGGGGGACGGCTATGGCTACACCTTC CAPGAGDGYGYTF NA TRBV6-8 NA TRBJ1-2